The 23 T cell receptor beta chains in this list originate from one sample, sequenced in a study of T cell repertoires in cytomegalovirus infection. From the reads, TCRdb called clonotypes with MiXCR, one entry per CDR3 protein. The data show approximately 180,000 distinct CDR3 sequences, roughly a fifth seen once. The sample taken for sequencing was PBMCs. These receptors originate from a human donor in good health (CMV status not recorded). Some clones in this sample may be carry-over from other donors' samples.

V gene TRBV19 combines with J gene TRBJ1-5, with 9 bases matching TRBD1. Trimming removed 3 bases from V and 2 bases from J; junction bases left unmatched: 17. The CDR3 has 20 amino acids. Looked up from germline, CDR1 is LNHDA and CDR2 is SQIVND (reference sequence). This CDR3 is CASSIPPGTGPNIRNQPQHF. CDR3 in DNA: TGTGCCAGTAGTATCCCCCCCGGGACAGGGCCCAATATACGCAATCAGCCCCAGCATTTT.

This clonotype was observed at least ten times. This chain links TRBV28 with TRBJ1-1; 7 nucleotides match TRBD1. CDR1 and CDR2 (germline): MDHEN, SYDVKM. The length of the CDR3 is 15 residues. V was clipped by 6 bases and J by 5 bases; unmatched bases: 12. The CDR3 bases are TGTGCCAGCAGCCATCGGACAGGCTCGGTGACTGAAGCTTTCTTT. Translation: CASSHRTGSVTEAFF.

This clonotype was detected many times. This rearrangement joins TRBV12-3 or TRBV12-4 to TRBJ1-5; a possible D gene is TRBD1 (5 bases). The V end was cut by 5 bases, the J end by 1 base, with 12 bases between. This CDR3 spans 15 amino acids. This CDR3 is CASSLQVNSNQPQHF. For the CDR3, the DNA is TGTGCCAGCAGTCTACAGGTTAACAGCAATCAGCCCCAGCATTTT.

In its sample, this clonotype was seen a few times. The chain combines TRBV5-6 with TRBJ2-2, with a possible D match to TRBD1 (6 bases). V was pared by 4 bases and J by 1 base, with 14 bases between. The CDR3 runs to 16 residues. Germline loops: CDR1 SGHDT, CDR2 YYEEEE. CDR3 bases: TGTGCCAGCAGCAACGTGGACAGAAAGAACACCGGGGAGCTGTTTTTT. Protein product: CASSNVDRKNTGELFF.

CDR3 nucleotide sequence: TGTGCCAGCAGCTCCAAGACAGGTGAAGCTTTCTTT. As protein: CASSSKTGEAFF. This rearrangement joins TRBV5-4 to TRBJ1-1, with a weak D call TRBD1 (6 bases). V shed 3 bases and J shed 7 bases, with 10 bases lying between them. In germline, CDR1 is SGHNT, CDR2 YYREEE (reference sequence). The CDR3 spans 12 residues.

V gene TRBV7-4 combines with J gene TRBJ2-5; the D is unclear. The V end lost 5 bases, the J end lost 2 bases, and 6 bases lay between the germline ends. This CDR3 comprises 12 residues. Per germline, CDR1 SGHVT and CDR2 SQSDAQ. CDR3 loop: CASSPEQETQYF. The CDR3 DNA sequence: TGTGCCAGCAGCCCTGAACAAGAGACCCAGTACTTC.

The J gene is TRBJ2-2, the V gene TRBV19, with TRBD2 identical over 15 bases. Germline V CDR1 and CDR2: LNHDA, SQIVND (reference sequence). V was pared by 3 bases and J by 2 bases, with 7 bases of the junction left unmatched. This CDR3 contains 19 residues. CDR3 region: CASSIWTSGRAFNTGELFF. CDR3 bases: TGTGCCAGTAGTATTTGGACTAGCGGGAGGGCGTTCAACACCGGGGAGCTGTTTTTT.

This clonotype was seen a few times. This sequence joins TRBV27 and TRBJ2-1, with D perhaps matching TRBD2 (6 bases). Germline CDR1 and CDR2: MNHEY and SMNVEV (reference sequence). Trimming shortened V by 6 bases and J by 1 base, and 10 bases separated the two germline ends. The CDR3 sequence is 14 residues long. The CDR3 sequence is CASRPGLSYNEQFF. CDR3 bases: TGTGCCAGCAGGCCGGGACTGTCCTACAATGAGCAGTTCTTC.

This clonotype was seen only a few times. The genes are TRBV5-6 and TRBJ1-6; no clear D. The CDR3 extends over 16 amino acids. Looked up from germline, CDR1 is SGHDT and CDR2 is YYEEEE. V was pared by 4 bases and J by 9 bases, with 20 bases between. This chain's CDR3 is CASSLRTGMAGSPLHF. CDR3 sequence (DNA): TGTGCCAGCAGCCTCCGGACTGGGATGGCGGGTTCACCCCTCCACTTT.

The J gene is TRBJ1-5, the V gene TRBV20-1; TRBD1 aligns across 8 bases. Germline CDR1 and CDR2: DFQATT and SNEGSKA (reference sequence). V shed 6 bases, J shed 5 bases, and the junction held 12 bases outside the gene matches. The length of the CDR3 is 15 residues. Written as DNA, the CDR3 is TGCAGTGCAGCACTCCGGGACAGGCGCTATCAGCCCCAGCATTTT. Translated: CSAALRDRRYQPQHF.

This clonotype occurred many times. The V call is TRBV7-8, the J call TRBJ2-5; 7 bases agree with TRBD2. J gave up 6 bases and V 2 bases, and 15 bases lay outside the gene matches. Germline CDR1 reads SGHVS; CDR2 reads FQNEAQ. The CDR3 is made up of 17 amino acids. CDR3 sequence reads: CASSLTAGTKRAKTQYF. CDR3 nucleotides: TGTGCCAGCAGCTTAACAGCGGGGACCAAGAGGGCAAAGACCCAGTACTTC.

The genes are TRBV5-1 and TRBJ1-1; 7 bases are shared with TRBD1. Germline CDR1 SGHRS, CDR2 YFSETQ. The J segment lost 5 bases and the V segment lost 0 bases, leaving 4 bases of the junction unmatched. There are 14 residues in the CDR3. The CDR3 sequence is CASSLGRDRTEAFF. The CDR3 region has the DNA TGCGCCAGCAGCTTGGGGAGGGACAGAACTGAAGCTTTCTTT.

This chain connects TRBV10-3 to TRBJ2-4, with a weak D call TRBD1 (5 bases). The CDR3 extends over 17 amino acids. V lost 2 bases to trimming and J lost 1 base, with 15 bases between them. In germline, CDR1 is ENHRY, CDR2 SYGVKD. The CDR3 loop reads CAISELVGQGAKNIQYF. CDR3 in DNA: TGTGCCATCAGTGAGCTGGTGGGGCAGGGTGCCAAAAACATTCAGTACTTC.

CDR3 in DNA: TGCAGTGCGAGTCCTCAGGGAGATCAAGAGACCCAGTACTTC. It translates to CSASPQGDQETQYF. J is TRBJ2-5 and V is TRBV20-1; D possibly matches TRBD1 or TRBD2 (5 bases each). This CDR3 comprises 14 residues. Trimming removed 6 bases from V and 2 bases from J, with 16 bases in between. The germline V gene encodes CDR1 DFQATT and CDR2 SNEGSKA (reference sequence).

This clonotype has more than one count but fewer than ten. The chain uses TRBV7-2 and TRBJ1-3; possible D gene TRBD1, 5 bases. Germline-derived CDR1 and CDR2 are SGHTA and FQGNSA. Trimming stripped 2 bases from V and 2 bases from J, with 7 bases between. The CDR3 is 14 residues long. DNA for the CDR3: TGTGCCAGCAGCTTATTAGGGGCTGGAAACACCATATATTTT. This gives the protein CASSLLGAGNTIYF.

This clonotype was picked up many times. The chain has TRBV7-6 and TRBJ2-5; D not certain. Trimming left V 1 base short and J 5 bases short, with 11 bases between. The germline gives CDR1 SGHVS, CDR2 FNYEAQ. CDR3 length: 14 amino acids. The CDR3: CASSLGPSRETQYF. The CDR3 DNA is TGTGCCAGCAGCTTAGGCCCCTCCCGGGAGACCCAGTACTTC. Looking up the rest from reference TRBV7-6 and TRBJ2-5 gives the full variable domain: GAGVSQSPRYKVTKRGQDVALRCDPISGHVSLYWYRQALGQGPEFLTYFNYEAQQDKSGLPNDRFSAERPEGSISTLTIQRTEQRDSAMYRCASSLGPSRETQYFGPGTRLLVL.

This clonotype was seen at least ten times. The chain combines TRBV11-2 with TRBJ2-1; a weak D match, TRBD2 (5 bases). Germline assignment: CDR1 SGHAT and CDR2 FQNNGV. CDR3 length: 15 amino acids. V was trimmed by 8 bases and J by 4 bases, leaving 18 bases between them. The CDR3 loop is CASRTMRALYNEQFF. DNA of the CDR3: TGTGCCAGCCGGACCATGAGGGCCCTGTACAATGAGCAGTTCTTC.

This clonotype was seen only a few times. The J gene is TRBJ1-6, the V gene TRBV3-1; D is undetermined. Germline CDR1 is LGHDT and CDR2 is YNNKEL (reference sequence). The CDR3 length is 12 residues. V was trimmed by 5 bases and J by 6 bases, leaving 5 bases between them. The CDR3: CASSARNSPLHF. CDR3 coding DNA: TGTGCCAGCAGCGCCCGTAATTCACCCCTCCACTTT.

Concerning this clonotype: The CDR3 ends on some other residue instead of the conserved phenylalanine or tryptophan, so this is likely a read error. The chain is built from TRBV5-4 and TRBJ1-2; 7 nucleotides agree with TRBD1. In germline, CDR1 is SGHNT, CDR2 YYREEE (reference sequence). The trim removed 4 bases at V and 8 bases at J, leaving 11 bases unmatched. The CDR3 is made up of 14 amino acids. The CDR3 coding sequence is TGTGCCAGCAGCCCTCAGGGGGTGGTGTGGGGCTACACCTTA. Its protein is CASSPQGVVWGYTL.

This clonotype was observed a few times. The V gene is TRBV7-6, the J gene TRBJ2-1; TRBD2 aligns across 14 bases. V was clipped by 6 bases and J by 9 bases; unmatched bases: 4. This CDR3 is built from 14 residues. The germline V gene has CDR1 SGHVS and CDR2 FNYEAQ. In DNA form, the CDR3 reads TGTGCCAGCAGGGGACTAGCGGGAGTGGGTGAGCAGTTCTTC. Encoded protein: CASRGLAGVGEQFF.

This clonotype was seen a few times. The rearrangement uses TRBV15 and TRBJ2-5; 7 bases agree with TRBD2. CDR3 size: 16 residues. V lost 1 base, J lost 1 base, and 6 bases stayed unmatched. In germline, CDR1 is LNHNV, CDR2 YYDKDF (reference sequence). CDR3 sequence (DNA): TGTGCCACCAGCAGAGGCGACGGGGGGAGCCAAGAGACCCAGTACTTC. This gives the protein CATSRGDGGSQETQYF.

The chain has TRBV20-1 and TRBJ1-2; D gene unclear. This CDR3 contains 13 residues. V was pared by 0 bases and J by 4 bases, with 9 bases between. The germline V gene encodes CDR1 DFQATT and CDR2 SNEGSKA (reference sequence). The chain's CDR3 is CSAREERGYGYTF. DNA for the CDR3: TGCAGTGCTAGAGAGGAGCGGGGCTATGGCTACACCTTC.

The J gene is TRBJ2-1, the V gene TRBV15; TRBD1 aligns across 7 bases. V lost 2 bases, J lost 5 bases, and 9 bases stayed unmatched. The CDR3 totals 16 residues. In germline, CDR1 is LNHNV, CDR2 YYDKDF (reference sequence). The DNA for the CDR3 is TGTGCCACCAGCAGATTTATGACAGGGAGAGACAATGAGCAGTTCTTC. It is translated as CATSRFMTGRDNEQFF.